This T cell receptor beta chain was profiled in a study of T cells in Graves' hyperthyroidism and ophthalmopathy. Across the whole study: The authors collected peripheral blood at initial diagnosis, before any treatment. Study-level points and caveats: Blood also held most thyroid clonotypes expanded beyond 0.001.

Authors of the study amplified TCR beta CDR3 regions from RNA transcripts. HTBI primers drove first-round RT-PCR of the TCR CDR3. TCRdb reprocessed the multiplex PCR reads with MiXCR, giving one entry per CDR3 protein. The sample contains roughly 740,000 distinct CDR3 sequences, 15% to 20% of which appear only once. This clonotype was picked up many times. Its antigen is not known. CDR1 and CDR2 (germline): MDHEN, SYDVKM. V was pared by 3 bases and J by 2 bases, with 4 bases of the junction left unmatched. This CDR3 region has 15 residues. Participants, patients aged 18 to 65, had newly diagnosed hyperthyroidism with a duration under 2 months. 10 ml fresh peripheral blood yielded the PBMCs.

The J gene is TRBJ2-1, the V gene TRBV28; 7 bases align to TRBD2. The sequence was obtained from a man aged 18 to 29 with Graves' hyperthyroidism. Specimen: blood. The CDR3 is CASSFEAGAYNEQFF. As DNA, the CDR3 is TGTGCCAGCAGTTTCGAGGCGGGAGCCTACAATGAGCAGTTCTTC.